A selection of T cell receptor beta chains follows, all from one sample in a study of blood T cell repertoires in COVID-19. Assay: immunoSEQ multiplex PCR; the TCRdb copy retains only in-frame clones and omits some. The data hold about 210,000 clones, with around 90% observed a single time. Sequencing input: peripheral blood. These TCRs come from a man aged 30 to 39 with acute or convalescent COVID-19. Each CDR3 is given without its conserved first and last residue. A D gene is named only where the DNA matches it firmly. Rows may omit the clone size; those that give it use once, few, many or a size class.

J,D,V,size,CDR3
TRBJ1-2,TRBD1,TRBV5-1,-,ASSLDRVYDGYT
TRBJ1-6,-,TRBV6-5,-,ASTLTQGGGSPLH
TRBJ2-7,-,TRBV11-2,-,ASSLVGHRPHEQY
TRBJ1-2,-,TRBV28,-,ASRKGRDFNYGYT
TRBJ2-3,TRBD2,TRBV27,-,ASSLQTSGRDTDTQY
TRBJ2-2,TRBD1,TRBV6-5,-,ASTGTVNTGELF
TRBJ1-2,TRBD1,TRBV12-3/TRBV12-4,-,ASTQQGTIGYT
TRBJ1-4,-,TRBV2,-,ASSEFGKLF
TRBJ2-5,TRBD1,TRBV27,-,ASSLGRGQGARETQY
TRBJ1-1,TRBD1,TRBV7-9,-,ASSLVGTGSTEAF
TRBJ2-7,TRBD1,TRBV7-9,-,ASRPGTGGEQY
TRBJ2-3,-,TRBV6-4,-,ASSVSAANPTQY
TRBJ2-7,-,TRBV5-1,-,ASSPVAGLTSEQY
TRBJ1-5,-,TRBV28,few,ASSMKGQFYSNQPQH
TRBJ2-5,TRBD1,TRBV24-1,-,ATSDFARTGWETQY
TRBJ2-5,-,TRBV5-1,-,ASSHGQPQETQY
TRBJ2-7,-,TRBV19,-,ASSNMGTYEQY
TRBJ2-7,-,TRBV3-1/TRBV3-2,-,ASSQWEREQY
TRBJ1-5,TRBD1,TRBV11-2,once,ASSRDRVDQPQH
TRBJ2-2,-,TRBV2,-,ASSRDGELF
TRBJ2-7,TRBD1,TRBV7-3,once,ASSLGRTGEGYEQY
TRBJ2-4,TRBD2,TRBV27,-,ASSLSQRGGLNIQY
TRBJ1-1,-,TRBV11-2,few,ASSRGVGTEAF
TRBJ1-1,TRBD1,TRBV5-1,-,ASSLGQGAGTEAF
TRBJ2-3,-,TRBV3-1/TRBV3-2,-,ASSQAGSTDTQY
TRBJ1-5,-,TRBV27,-,ASSGDSNQPQH
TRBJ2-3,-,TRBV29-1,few,SVVPADSTDTQY
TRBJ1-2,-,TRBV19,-,ASRATGSMPRFYGYT
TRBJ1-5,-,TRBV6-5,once,ASSYIFGQPQH
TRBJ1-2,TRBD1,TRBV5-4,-,ASSLGRGLAGYT
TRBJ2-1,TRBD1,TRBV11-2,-,ASSKRNRGSSYNEQF
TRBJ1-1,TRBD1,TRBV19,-,ASSMPPGQGNTEAF
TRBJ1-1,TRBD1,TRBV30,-,AWSVRTGTEAF
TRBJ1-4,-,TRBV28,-,ASSLSGDGEKLF
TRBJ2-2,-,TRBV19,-,ASTSIPGVGGELF
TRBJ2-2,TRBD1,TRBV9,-,ASSVVGTGKSGELF
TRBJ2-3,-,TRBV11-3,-,ASSLGGSPDTQY
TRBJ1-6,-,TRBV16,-,ASSQFDRLSNSPLH
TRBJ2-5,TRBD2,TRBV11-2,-,ASSLLAGPQETQY
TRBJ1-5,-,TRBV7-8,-,ASSLIGTGFNQPQH
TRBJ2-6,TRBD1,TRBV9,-,ASSAPRPGQARSGANVLT
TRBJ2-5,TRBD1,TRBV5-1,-,ASSLQGAQETQY
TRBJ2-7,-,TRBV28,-,ASSLRVYEQY
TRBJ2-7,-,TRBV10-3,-,AISPQGPEQY
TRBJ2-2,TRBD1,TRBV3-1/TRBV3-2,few,ASSAGQGNTGELF
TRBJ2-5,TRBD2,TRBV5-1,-,ASSFSAGGPRGRETQY
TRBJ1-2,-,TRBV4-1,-,ASSTAAGAANYGYT
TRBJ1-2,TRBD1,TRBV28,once,ASSVGGPRTGPYGYT
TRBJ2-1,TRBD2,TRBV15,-,ATRTTSWSYNEQF
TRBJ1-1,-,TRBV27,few,ASSLLAVNTEAF
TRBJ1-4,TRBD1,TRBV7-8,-,ASSLKDRGRSKLF
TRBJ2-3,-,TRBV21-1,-,ASSKEESGGTSTDTQY
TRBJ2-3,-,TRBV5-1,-,ASSSPLGGILGTDTQY
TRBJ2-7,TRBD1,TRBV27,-,ASSTGTGSYEQY
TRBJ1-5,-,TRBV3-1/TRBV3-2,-,ASSTRGYQPQH
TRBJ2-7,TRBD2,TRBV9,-,ASSVDPGGSYEQY
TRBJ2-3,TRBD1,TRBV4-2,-,ASSQGPDRVDTQY